These T cell receptor beta chains were read from a single sample in a study of T cells in Graves' hyperthyroidism and ophthalmopathy. TCRdb ran MiXCR on the multiplex PCR reads and lists one entry per CDR3 protein. The data hold 300,000 to 350,000 distinct CDR3 sequences, with about 15% observed a single time. Sample: blood. Receptors originate from a man between 25 and 39 years old with Graves' hyperthyroidism. CDR3s include the opening cysteine and the closing phenylalanine or tryptophan. A D gene is named only where the DNA matches it firmly. Size values are once, few and many counts, or a class for expanded clones, and some rows have none.

v_gene,abundance,j_gene,d_gene,CDR3aa,CDR3nt
TRBV7-9,-,TRBJ2-5,-,CASSSTGMAQYF,TGTGCCAGCAGCTCAACAGGGATGGCCCAGTACTTC
TRBV12-3/TRBV12-4,-,TRBJ1-1,TRBD1,CAGSPQITGVDTEAFF,TGTGCCGGCAGTCCCCAAATCACAGGGGTGGACACTGAAGCTTTCTTT
TRBV30,few,TRBJ2-2,TRBD2,CAWIPGLAGVPSTGELFF,TGTGCCTGGATCCCGGGACTAGCGGGAGTTCCCTCTACCGGGGAGCTGTTTTTT
TRBV20-1,-,TRBJ2-7,-,CSAMAPTYEQYF,TGCAGTGCTATGGCGCCGACCTACGAGCAGTACTTC
TRBV19,few,TRBJ1-1,-,CASSTANSATEAFF,TGTGCCAGTAGTACGGCCAATTCGGCGACTGAAGCTTTCTTT
TRBV12-5,many,TRBJ2-5,-,CASGLLERDTVRETQYF,TGTGCTAGTGGTTTGTTGGAGCGGGACACAGTTAGGGAGACCCAGTACTTC
TRBV12-3/TRBV12-4,-,TRBJ1-2,-,CASNPEATVYGYTF,TGTGCCAGCAACCCCGAAGCTACGGTCTATGGCTACACCTTC
TRBV10-2,-,TRBJ2-1,-,CATLTGRYAYNEQFF,TGCGCCACCTTAACAGGGAGATATGCCTACAATGAGCAGTTCTTC
TRBV10-3,many,TRBJ1-2,-,CAISDSGVGYTF,TGTGCCATCAGTGATTCAGGGGTTGGCTACACCTTC
TRBV12-3/TRBV12-4,many,TRBJ2-7,-,CASSFDAYYEQYF,TGTGCCAGCAGTTTCGACGCCTACTACGAGCAGTACTTC
TRBV7-9,few,TRBJ2-1,-,CASSSSKSLLGSAYNEQFF,TGTGCCAGCAGCTCGTCCAAGTCTCTTCTCGGGAGCGCCTACAATGAGCAGTTCTTC
TRBV29-1,few,TRBJ2-1,TRBD2,CSLGGRSSYNEQFF,TGCAGCCTGGGGGGGAGGAGCTCCTACAATGAGCAGTTCTTC
TRBV4-2,-,TRBJ2-5,-,CASSQDGGPRTVLQETQYF,TGTGCCAGCAGCCAAGACGGAGGGCCTAGGACGGTCCTACAAGAGACCCAGTACTTC
TRBV20-1,many,TRBJ2-3,-,CSARVWQGNPDTQYF,TGCAGTGCTAGAGTCTGGCAGGGAAATCCAGATACGCAGTATTTT
TRBV2,many,TRBJ2-1,TRBD2,CARGRDEQFF,TGTGCCAGGGGGAGGGATGAGCAGTTCTTC
TRBV20-1,many,TRBJ2-1,TRBD1,CSGSQGARGEQFF,TGCAGTGGTTCGCAGGGGGCGCGCGGAGAGCAGTTCTTC
TRBV28,-,TRBJ2-2,-,CASSPRQLPGSLFF,TGTGCCAGCAGTCCCAGACAGCTTCCAGGATCGCTGTTTTTT
TRBV5-1,many,TRBJ2-7,-,CASSFDRISYEQYF,TGCGCCAGCAGCTTTGACAGAATTTCCTACGAGCAGTACTTC
TRBV19,few,TRBJ2-5,TRBD2,CASKPQTSVQTQYF,TGTGCCAGTAAACCCCAGACTAGCGTGCAGACCCAGTACTTC
TRBV11-1,many,TRBJ2-1,-,CASSLVLRNNEQFF,TGTGCCAGCAGCTTAGTGTTAAGAAACAATGAGCAGTTCTTC
TRBV11-2,few,TRBJ2-3,TRBD1,CASGLEGAHLYF,TGTGCCAGCGGCTTAGAGGGGGCACATCTGTATTTT
TRBV27,-,TRBJ2-1,TRBD1,CASSLATGLYNEQFF,TGTGCCAGCAGTTTGGCGACAGGGCTTTACAATGAGCAGTTCTTC
TRBV30,many,TRBJ2-1,TRBD2,CAWSGREGRSYNEQFF,TGTGCCTGGAGTGGGCGGGAGGGCCGGTCCTACAATGAGCAGTTCTTC
TRBV18,-,TRBJ2-1,TRBD1,CASSAGQGPEDEQFF,TGTGCCAGCTCGGCCGGACAGGGCCCCGAGGATGAGCAGTTCTTC
TRBV4-1,-,TRBJ2-2,TRBD2,CASSPGLAGVLTGELFF,TGCGCCAGCAGCCCGGGACTAGCGGGAGTCCTAACCGGGGAGCTGTTTTTT
TRBV3-1,-,TRBJ2-1,-,CASSQVPALAGSIRDSYNEQFF,TGTGCCAGCAGCCAAGTCCCCGCACTAGCAGGATCCATTCGGGACTCCTACAATGAGCAGTTCTTC
TRBV11-2,-,TRBJ1-4,TRBD1,CASSWSRTGERKLFF,TGTGCCAGCAGTTGGTCACGGACAGGGGAGAGGAAACTGTTTTTT
TRBV7-9,-,TRBJ2-1,-,CASSLGISAAGVRNEQFF,TGTGCCAGCAGCTTAGGAATCTCGGCGGCCGGGGTCAGGAATGAGCAGTTCTTC
TRBV20-1,many,TRBJ2-7,TRBD2,CSARLPGLAGVYEQYF,TGCAGTGCTAGGCTCCCGGGACTAGCGGGAGTCTACGAGCAGTACTTC
TRBV14,few,TRBJ1-6,-,CASSLTGNHSPLHF,TGTGCCAGCAGCCTTACAGGGAACCATTCACCCCTCCACTTT
TRBV10-3,many,TRBJ1-1,TRBD1,CAISGDRGDPEAFF,TGTGCCATCAGTGGCGACAGGGGGGACCCTGAAGCTTTCTTT
TRBV11-2,many,TRBJ1-1,-,CASSSNGGGTEAFF,TGTGCCAGCAGCTCTAACGGGGGGGGCACTGAAGCTTTCTTT
TRBV12-3/TRBV12-4,many,TRBJ2-1,-,CASSSPLPGEQFF,TGTGCCAGCAGTTCCCCCCTCCCGGGAGAGCAGTTCTTC
TRBV18,many,TRBJ2-7,TRBD2,CASSQGTSGANYEQYF,TGTGCCAGCTCACAGGGGACTAGCGGGGCTAACTACGAGCAGTACTTC